A single sample gave rise to the 20 T cell receptor beta chains below, sequenced in a study of graft-versus-host responses after intestinal transplantation. Method: immunoSEQ multiplex PCR; TCRdb's copy keeps in-frame clones and lacks some. The repertoire has some 24,000 clones, just under 40% of them found once; the top ten carry more than 0.55%. The material was alloreactive CD4+ T cells from a mixed lymphocyte reaction culture, obtained before intestinal transplant. Subset in this sample: CFSE-low proliferating T cells sorted from approximately 6-day pre-transplant mixed lymphocyte reaction (GvH or HvG direction). These receptors originate from a human patient who received an intestinal transplant.

DNA for the CDR3: TGTGCCAGCAGTCAGGGGGGCTACGAGCAGTACTTC. It is translated as CASSQGGYEQYF. J is TRBJ2-7 and V is TRBV6-5; possible D gene TRBD1, 7 bases. Germline values: CDR1 MNHEY, CDR2 SVGAGI. The germline V and J ends were trimmed by 5 bases and 3 bases, with 8 bases remaining between them. The CDR3 is 12 residues long.

Only a few counts were recorded for this clone. The rearrangement links TRBV7-8 to TRBJ1-4; D possibly corresponds to TRBD1 (6 bases). The CDR3 is 15 residues long. The ends were cut back, 4 bases at V and 7 bases at J, with 16 bases in the middle. Germline V gives CDR1 SGHVS, CDR2 FQNEAQ. The CDR3 reads CASSSRGGPSEKLFF. CDR3 DNA sequence: TGTGCCAGCAGCTCCCGAGGGGGACCAAGTGAAAAACTGTTTTTT.

The chain couples TRBV7-9 to TRBJ1-6; D possibly corresponds to TRBD1 (6 bases). Germline CDR1 is SEHNR and CDR2 is FQNEAQ (reference sequence). The CDR3 totals 15 residues. V lost 7 bases, J lost 10 bases, and 20 bases lay in between. The CDR3 DNA reads TGTGCCAGCACCCAACCGGGACAACACGACTCACCCCTCCACTTT. Amino acids: CASTQPGQHDSPLHF.

This clone is judged medium-sized. The CDR3 region has the DNA TGTGCCAGCAGTTATGCCGGACAGTCGCCCTACGAGCAGTACTTC. Translation: CASSYAGQSPYEQYF. This sequence joins TRBV6-5 and TRBJ2-7, with D perhaps TRBD1 (6 bases). The CDR3 length is 15 residues. Germline V gives CDR1 MNHEY, CDR2 SVGAGI. Trimming took off 3 bases at V and 2 bases at J, with 14 bases between the two ends.

Only a few counts were recorded for this clone. This chain links TRBV7-6 with TRBJ1-1, with 9 nucleotides matching TRBD1. With V trimmed by 3 bases and J by 0 bases, 8 bases remained unmatched. The CDR3 contains 17 residues. From germline, CDR1 is SGHVS and CDR2 FNYEAQ. The CDR3 here is CASSFLTGGAMNTEAFF. The CDR3 coding sequence is TGTGCCAGCAGCTTCCTCACAGGGGGCGCGATGAACACTGAAGCTTTCTTT. The whole variable domain, filled in from reference TRBV7-6 and TRBJ1-1, reads GAGVSQSPRYKVTKRGQDVALRCDPISGHVSLYWYRQALGQGPEFLTYFNYEAQQDKSGLPNDRFSAERPEGSISTLTIQRTEQRDSAMYRCASSFLTGGAMNTEAFFGQGTRLTVV.

This chain connects TRBV11-3 to TRBJ1-2, with no clear D. Germline V gene data show CDR1 as SGHNT and CDR2 as YENEEA. V was shortened by 3 bases and J by 4 bases, with 6 bases between the two germline ends. The CDR3 contains 12 residues. CDR3 DNA: TGTGCCAGCAGCTTGAGTGGCTATGGCTACACCTTC. This sequence encodes CASSLSGYGYTF.

This chain uses TRBV7-6 with TRBJ2-7; 12 bases align to TRBD1. V gave up 0 bases and J gave up 4 bases; unmatched junction bases: 4. CDR3 length equals 16 residues. Germline V gene lookup returns CDR1 SGHVS and CDR2 FNYEAQ. The CDR3: CASSLAGTGGGYEQYF. For the CDR3, the DNA is TGTGCCAGCAGCTTAGCCGGGACAGGGGGCGGGTACGAGCAGTACTTC.

This clone was observed a few times. The rearrangement links TRBV19 to TRBJ2-7; TRBD2 matches 8 bases. Germline assignment: CDR1 LNHDA and CDR2 SQIVND (reference sequence). Trimming took 3 bases from V and 3 from J; bases not matched to a gene: 1. The CDR3 is made up of 13 amino acids. The CDR3 region has the DNA TGTGCCAGTAGTATCCTAGCGGGCTACGAGCAGTACTTC. Residues: CASSILAGYEQYF.

CDR3 in amino acids: CASSLSGGGTEAFF. The CDR3 coding sequence is TGTGCCAGCAGTTTGTCGGGGGGCGGAACTGAAGCTTTCTTT. The J gene is TRBJ1-1, the V gene TRBV27; D is perhaps TRBD1 (6 bases). The length of the CDR3 is 14 residues. Looked up from germline, CDR1 is MNHEY and CDR2 is SMNVEV (reference sequence). Trimming took off 3 bases at V and 5 bases at J, with 13 bases between the two ends.

This clone occurred a few times. The CDR3: CASGRDRGEKLFF. CDR3 coding DNA: TGTGCCAGCGGGAGGGACAGGGGTGAAAAACTGTTTTTT. This chain links TRBV2 with TRBJ1-4; TRBD1 aligns across 10 bases. J lost 7 bases, V lost 8 bases, and 4 bases had no gene match. Germline CDR1 reads SNHLY; CDR2 reads FYNNEI. The CDR3 totals 13 residues.

This clone turned up a few times. This chain connects TRBV18 to TRBJ1-6; D is unresolved. Germline loops: CDR1 KGHSH, CDR2 LQKENI. CDR3 length equals 15 residues. Trimming removed 6 bases at V and 5 bases at J, with 14 bases between. The CDR3: CASSRRGNNNSPLHF. The CDR3 DNA reads as TGTGCCAGCTCTCGGAGAGGAAACAATAATTCACCCCTCCACTTT.

This clone was seen more than once but under ten times. The V gene is TRBV7-6, the J gene TRBJ2-1; D may be TRBD2 (7 bases). This CDR3 spans 14 amino acids. The germline CDR1 and CDR2 sequences are SGHVS and FNYEAQ. V was trimmed by 1 base and J by 6 bases, leaving 10 bases between them. The CDR3 is CASSLVGGRNEQFF. CDR3 DNA: TGTGCCAGCAGCTTAGTCGGGGGGCGCAATGAGCAGTTCTTC.

This clone was observed a handful of times. This sequence joins TRBV30 and TRBJ1-2; TRBD1 is a possible D gene (6 bases). V lost 3 bases, J lost 2 bases, and 10 bases lay in between. Germline-derived CDR1 and CDR2 are GTSNPN and SVGIG (reference sequence). CDR3 length equals 13 residues. In nucleotides, the CDR3 is TGTGCCTGGAGCTATGGACAGAACTATGGCTACACCTTC. It codes for CAWSYGQNYGYTF.

This clone came up a few times. The chain recombines TRBV7-2 with TRBJ2-1; the D gene is possibly TRBD1 (6 bases). Trimming cost V 0 bases and J 16 bases, with 19 bases left between them. Germline V CDR1 and CDR2: SGHTA, FQGNSA. The CDR3 length is 14 residues. The CDR3 reads CASSLASDRHMIFF. CDR3 in DNA: TGTGCCAGCAGCTTAGCCTCCGACAGGCACATGATATTCTTC.

The gene calls are TRBV9 and TRBJ2-1; no clear D gene. The V end was cut by 2 bases, the J end by 0 bases, with 6 bases between. The CDR3 spans 14 residues. Germline V lookup: CDR1 SGDLS, CDR2 YYNGEE. The CDR3, as DNA: TGTGCCAGCAGCGTTACTGGCTCCTACAATGAGCAGTTCTTC. Its protein is CASSVTGSYNEQFF.

There are a few counts of this clone. CDR3 region: CASRLRVDILWMGGANVLTF. The CDR3 DNA follows: TGTGCAAGTCGCTTAAGAGTCGACATTCTCTGGATGGGTGGGGCCAACGTCCTGACTTTC. V is TRBV12-2 and J is TRBJ2-6; the table's D call of TRBD1 was not tested on the DNA. TRBV12-2 is classified as a pseudogene. The CDR3 sequence is 20 residues long.

V usage is TRBV9 and J usage is TRBJ1-6; D remains ambiguous. Trimming cost V 0 bases and J 4 bases, with 8 bases left between them. This CDR3 spans 15 amino acids. Germline V gene lookup returns CDR1 SGDLS and CDR2 YYNGEE. The CDR3 here is CASSVEPGYNSPLHF. The CDR3, as DNA: TGTGCCAGCAGCGTAGAGCCAGGTTATAATTCACCCCTCCACTTT.

This chain uses TRBV30 with TRBJ1-2; 7 bases align to TRBD1. This CDR3 is 15 amino acids long. After removal of 3 bases from V and 3 bases from J, the junction contained 10 bases not matched to a gene. CDR1 and CDR2 (germline): GTSNPN, SVGIG (reference sequence). Written as DNA, the CDR3 is TGTGCCTGGAGGGGAGAGGGGGCCGCGTACTATGGCTACACCTTC. It encodes CAWRGEGAAYYGYTF.

This sequence joins TRBV6-5 and TRBJ1-2, with D uncertain. V lost 0 bases and J lost 7, with 12 bases in between. The CDR3 runs to 14 residues. Germline V gives CDR1 MNHEY, CDR2 SVGAGI. CDR3: CASSYSGGIGGYTF. The CDR3, as DNA: TGTGCCAGCAGTTACTCTGGAGGGATAGGTGGCTACACCTTC.

The rearrangement joins TRBV30 to TRBJ1-6; no reliable D call. The length of the CDR3 is 11 residues. V was pared by 0 bases and J by 15 bases, with 9 bases between. The V gene's germline CDR1 is GTSNPN and CDR2 SVGIG (reference sequence). The CDR3 nucleotides are TGTGCCTGGAGTGTTTCCCGTGTCCTCCACTTT. Protein product: CAWSVSRVLHF.